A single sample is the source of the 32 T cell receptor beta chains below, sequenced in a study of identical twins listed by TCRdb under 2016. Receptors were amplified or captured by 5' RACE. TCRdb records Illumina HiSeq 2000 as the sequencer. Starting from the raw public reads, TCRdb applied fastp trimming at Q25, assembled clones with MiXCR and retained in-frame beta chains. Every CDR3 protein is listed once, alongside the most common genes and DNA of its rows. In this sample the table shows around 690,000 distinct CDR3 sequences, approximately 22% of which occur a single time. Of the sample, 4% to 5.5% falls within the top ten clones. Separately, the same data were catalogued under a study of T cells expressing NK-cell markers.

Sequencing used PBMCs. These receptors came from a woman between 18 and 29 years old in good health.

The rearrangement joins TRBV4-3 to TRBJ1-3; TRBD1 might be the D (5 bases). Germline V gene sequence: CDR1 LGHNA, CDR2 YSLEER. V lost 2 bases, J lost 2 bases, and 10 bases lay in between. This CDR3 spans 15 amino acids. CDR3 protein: CASSQWGGAGNTIYF. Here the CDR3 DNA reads TGCGCCAGCAGCCAATGGGGAGGGGCTGGAAACACCATATATTTT.

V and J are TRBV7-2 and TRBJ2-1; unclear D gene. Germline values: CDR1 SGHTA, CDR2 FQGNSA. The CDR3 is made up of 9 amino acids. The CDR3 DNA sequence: TGTGCAGTCGCCAATGAGCAGTTCTTC. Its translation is CAVANEQFF.

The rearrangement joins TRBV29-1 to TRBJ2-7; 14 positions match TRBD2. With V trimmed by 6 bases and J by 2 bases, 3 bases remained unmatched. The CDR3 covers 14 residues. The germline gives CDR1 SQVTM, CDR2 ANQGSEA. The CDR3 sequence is CSVEGLAGAYEQYF. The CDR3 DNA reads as TGCAGCGTCGAGGGACTAGCGGGAGCCTACGAGCAGTACTTC.

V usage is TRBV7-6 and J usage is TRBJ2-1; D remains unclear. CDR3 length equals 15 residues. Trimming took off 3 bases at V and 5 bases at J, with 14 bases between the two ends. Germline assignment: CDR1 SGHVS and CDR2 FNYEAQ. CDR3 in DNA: TGTGCCAGCAGCTTTTCCAGCCGGGCAAACAATGAGCAGTTCTTC. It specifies CASSFSSRANNEQFF.

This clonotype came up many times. CDR3 coding DNA: TGCAGTGCCAAGATGGGACCAACAATGAGAGGGCAGTTCTTC. Its translation is CSAKMGPTMRGQFF. The rearrangement uses TRBV20-1 and TRBJ2-1, with D perhaps assigned TRBD1 or TRBD2 (5 bases each). Germline V gives CDR1 DFQATT, CDR2 SNEGSKA (reference sequence). The CDR3 loop spans 14 amino acids. With 6 bases removed from V and 12 bases from J, the gap between germline ends came to 24 bases.

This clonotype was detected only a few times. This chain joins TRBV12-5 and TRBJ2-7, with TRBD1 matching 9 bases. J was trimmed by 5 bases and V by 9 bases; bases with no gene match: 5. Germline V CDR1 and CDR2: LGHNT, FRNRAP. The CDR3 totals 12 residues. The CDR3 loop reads CASGTGRHEQYF. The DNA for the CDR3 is TGTGCTAGCGGGACAGGGAGGCACGAGCAGTACTTC.

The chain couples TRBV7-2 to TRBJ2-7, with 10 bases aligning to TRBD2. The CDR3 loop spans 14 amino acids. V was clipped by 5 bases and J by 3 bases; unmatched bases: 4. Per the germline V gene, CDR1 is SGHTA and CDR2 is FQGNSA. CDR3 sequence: CASSPASGGYEQYF. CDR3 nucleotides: TGTGCCAGCAGCCCCGCTAGCGGGGGCTACGAGCAGTACTTC.

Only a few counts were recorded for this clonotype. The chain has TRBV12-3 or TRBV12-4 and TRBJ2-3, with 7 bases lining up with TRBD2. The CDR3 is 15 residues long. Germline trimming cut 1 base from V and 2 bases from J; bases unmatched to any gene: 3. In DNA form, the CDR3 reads TGTGCCAGCAGTTTAGGCGGGGGAGCCACAGATACGCAGTATTTT. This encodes CASSLGGGATDTQYF.

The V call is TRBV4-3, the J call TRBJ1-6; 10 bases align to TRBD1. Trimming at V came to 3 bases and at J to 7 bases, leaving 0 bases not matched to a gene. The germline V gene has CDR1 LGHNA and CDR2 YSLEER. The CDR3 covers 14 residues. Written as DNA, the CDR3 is TGCGCCAGCAGCCAGGACAGGGGGAATTCACCCCTCCACTTT. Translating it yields CASSQDRGNSPLHF.

This CDR3 is CAISEGPGSYEQYF. Here the CDR3 DNA reads TGTGCCATCAGTGAGGGTCCGGGGTCCTACGAGCAGTACTTC. V and J are TRBV10-3 and TRBJ2-7, with a tentative D call TRBD2 (5 bases). V lost 2 bases, J lost 1 base, and 9 bases lay in between. Germline V CDR1 and CDR2: ENHRY, SYGVKD. The CDR3 has 14 residues.

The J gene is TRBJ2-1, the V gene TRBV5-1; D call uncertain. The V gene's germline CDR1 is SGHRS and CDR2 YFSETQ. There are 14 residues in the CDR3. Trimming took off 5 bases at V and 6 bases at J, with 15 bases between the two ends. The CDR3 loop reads CASRIAPLGNEQFF. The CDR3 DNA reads TGCGCCAGCAGGATTGCCCCCCTTGGCAATGAGCAGTTCTTC.

The CDR3 loop is CSVESGADTQYF. The CDR3 nucleotides are TGCAGCGTCGAATCAGGGGCAGATACGCAGTATTTT. V usage is TRBV29-1 and J usage is TRBJ2-3; weak D call: TRBD1 (6 bases). The CDR3 runs 12 residues. From germline, CDR1 is SQVTM and CDR2 ANQGSEA. Trimming took 6 bases from V and 4 from J, leaving 11 bases between them.

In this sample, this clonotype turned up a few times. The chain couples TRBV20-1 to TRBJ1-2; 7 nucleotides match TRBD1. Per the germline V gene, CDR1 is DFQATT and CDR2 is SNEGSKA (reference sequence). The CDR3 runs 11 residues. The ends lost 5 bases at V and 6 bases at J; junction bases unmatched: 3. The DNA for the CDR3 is TGCAGTGCTCCTGACAGGGATGGCTACACCTTC. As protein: CSAPDRDGYTF.

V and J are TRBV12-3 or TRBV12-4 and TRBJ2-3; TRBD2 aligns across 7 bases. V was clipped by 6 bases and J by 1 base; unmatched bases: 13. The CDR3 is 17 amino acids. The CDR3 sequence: CASSIGGTAARTDTQYF. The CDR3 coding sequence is TGTGCCAGCAGCATCGGGGGGACCGCAGCGCGCACAGATACGCAGTATTTT.

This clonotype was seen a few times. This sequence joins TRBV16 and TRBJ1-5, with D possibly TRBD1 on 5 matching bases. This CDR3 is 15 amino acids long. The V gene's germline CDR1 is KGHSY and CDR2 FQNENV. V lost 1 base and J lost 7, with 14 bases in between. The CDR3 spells CASSQLYGGDQPQHF. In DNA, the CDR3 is TGTGCCAGCAGCCAATTATATGGCGGGGACCAGCCCCAGCATTTT.

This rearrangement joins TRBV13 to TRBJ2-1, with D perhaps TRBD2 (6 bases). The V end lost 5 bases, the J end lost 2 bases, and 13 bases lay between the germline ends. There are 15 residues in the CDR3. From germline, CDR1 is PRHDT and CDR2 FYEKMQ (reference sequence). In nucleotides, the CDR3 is TGTGCCAGCAGCCGAACTCGGAGGGCCTACAATGAGCAGTTCTTC. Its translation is CASSRTRRAYNEQFF. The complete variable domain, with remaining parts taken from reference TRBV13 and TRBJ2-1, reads AAGVIQSPRHLIKEKRETATLKCYPIPRHDTVYWYQQGPGQDPQFLISFYEKMQSDKGSIPDRFSAQQFSDYHSELNMSSLELGDSALYFCASSRTRRAYNEQFFGPGTRLTVL.

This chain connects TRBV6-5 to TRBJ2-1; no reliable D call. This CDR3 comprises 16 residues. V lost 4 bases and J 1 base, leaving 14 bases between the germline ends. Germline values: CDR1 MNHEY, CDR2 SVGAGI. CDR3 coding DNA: TGTGCCAGCAGTTTTAACCAGCGAGGTTCCTACAATGAGCAGTTCTTC. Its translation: CASSFNQRGSYNEQFF.

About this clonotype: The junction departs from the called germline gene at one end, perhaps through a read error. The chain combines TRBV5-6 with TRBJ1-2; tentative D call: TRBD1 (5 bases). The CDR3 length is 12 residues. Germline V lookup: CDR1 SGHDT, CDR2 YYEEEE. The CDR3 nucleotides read TGTGCCAGGAGCTCGGGACTCCTCGGCTACACCTTC. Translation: CARSSGLLGYTF.

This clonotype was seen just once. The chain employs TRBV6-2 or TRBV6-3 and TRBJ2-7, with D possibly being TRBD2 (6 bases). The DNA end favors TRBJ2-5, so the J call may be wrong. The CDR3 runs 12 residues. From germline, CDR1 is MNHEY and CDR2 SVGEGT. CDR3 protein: CASSSQAGTQYF. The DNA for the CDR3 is TGTGCCAGCAGTTCGCAAGCGGGGACCCAGTACTTC.

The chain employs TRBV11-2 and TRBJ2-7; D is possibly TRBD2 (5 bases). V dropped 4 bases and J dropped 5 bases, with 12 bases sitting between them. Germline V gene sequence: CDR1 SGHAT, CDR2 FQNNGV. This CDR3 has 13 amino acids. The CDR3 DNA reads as TGTGCCAGCAGCTACCCTAGCACCCACGAGCAGTACTTC. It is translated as CASSYPSTHEQYF.

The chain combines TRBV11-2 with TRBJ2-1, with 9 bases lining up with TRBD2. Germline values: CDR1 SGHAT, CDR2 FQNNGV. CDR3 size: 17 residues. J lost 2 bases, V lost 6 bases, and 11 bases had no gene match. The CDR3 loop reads CASRPNSGRGPYNEQFF. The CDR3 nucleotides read TGTGCCAGCAGACCAAATAGCGGGAGAGGTCCCTACAATGAGCAGTTCTTC.

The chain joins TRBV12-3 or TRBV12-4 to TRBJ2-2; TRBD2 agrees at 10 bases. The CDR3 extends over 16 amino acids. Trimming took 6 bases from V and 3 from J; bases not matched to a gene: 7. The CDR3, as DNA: TGTGCCAGCAGCCTGCGGGGGACTAGCGACACCGGGGAGCTGTTTTTT. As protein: CASSLRGTSDTGELFF.

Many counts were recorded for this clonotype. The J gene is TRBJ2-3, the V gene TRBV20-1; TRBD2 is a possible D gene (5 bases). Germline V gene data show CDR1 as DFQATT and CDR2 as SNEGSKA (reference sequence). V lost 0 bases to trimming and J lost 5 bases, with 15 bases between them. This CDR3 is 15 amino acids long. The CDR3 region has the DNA TGCAGTGCTAGAGATCTTCGGGTAGCGAAAGATACGCAGTATTTT. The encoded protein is CSARDLRVAKDTQYF.

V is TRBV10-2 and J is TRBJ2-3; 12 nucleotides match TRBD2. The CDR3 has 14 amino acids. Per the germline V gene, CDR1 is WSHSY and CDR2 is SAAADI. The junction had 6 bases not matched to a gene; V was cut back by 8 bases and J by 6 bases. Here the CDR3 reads CASSTSGRDDTQYF. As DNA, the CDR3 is TGCGCCAGCTCGACTAGCGGGAGAGACGATACGCAGTATTTT.

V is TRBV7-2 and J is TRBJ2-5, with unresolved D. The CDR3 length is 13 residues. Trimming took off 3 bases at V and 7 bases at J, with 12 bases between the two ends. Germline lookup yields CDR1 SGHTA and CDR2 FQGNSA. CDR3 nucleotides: TGTGCCAGCAGCTTGAACGTGTGGGGGACCCAGTACTTC. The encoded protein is CASSLNVWGTQYF.

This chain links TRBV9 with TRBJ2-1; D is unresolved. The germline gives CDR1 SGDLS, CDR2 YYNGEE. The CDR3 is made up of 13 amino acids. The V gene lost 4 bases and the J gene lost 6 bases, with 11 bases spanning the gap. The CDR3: CASSPWGGNEQFF. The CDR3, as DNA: TGTGCCAGCAGCCCGTGGGGTGGCAATGAGCAGTTCTTC.

The CDR3 protein is CASSAVEGGYTF. CDR3 bases: TGTGCCAGCAGCGCCGTGGAGGGAGGCTACACCTTC. The chain recombines TRBV9 with TRBJ1-2; D is unclear. The CDR3 runs 12 residues. The germline V gene has CDR1 SGDLS and CDR2 YYNGEE. Trimming removed 3 bases from V and 8 bases from J, with 11 bases in between.

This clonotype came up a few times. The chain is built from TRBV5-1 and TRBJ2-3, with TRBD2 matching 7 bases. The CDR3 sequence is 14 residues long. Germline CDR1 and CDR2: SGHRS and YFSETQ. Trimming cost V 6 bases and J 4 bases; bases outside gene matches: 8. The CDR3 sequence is CASNAGGSADTQYF. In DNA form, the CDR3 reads TGCGCCAGCAACGCCGGGGGGAGCGCAGATACGCAGTATTTT.

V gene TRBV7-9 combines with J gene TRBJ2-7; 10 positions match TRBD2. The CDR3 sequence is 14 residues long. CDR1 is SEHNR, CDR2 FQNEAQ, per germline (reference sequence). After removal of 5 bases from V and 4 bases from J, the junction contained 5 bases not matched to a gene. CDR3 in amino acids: CASSKWTSGYEQYF. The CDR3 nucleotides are TGTGCCAGCAGCAAATGGACTAGCGGATACGAGCAGTACTTC.

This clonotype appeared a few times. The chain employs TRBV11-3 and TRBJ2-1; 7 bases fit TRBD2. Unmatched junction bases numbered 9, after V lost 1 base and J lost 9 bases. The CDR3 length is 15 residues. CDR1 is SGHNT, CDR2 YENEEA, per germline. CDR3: CASSLVRISGGEQFF. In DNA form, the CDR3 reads TGTGCCAGCAGCTTAGTGCGTATATCGGGGGGTGAGCAGTTCTTC.

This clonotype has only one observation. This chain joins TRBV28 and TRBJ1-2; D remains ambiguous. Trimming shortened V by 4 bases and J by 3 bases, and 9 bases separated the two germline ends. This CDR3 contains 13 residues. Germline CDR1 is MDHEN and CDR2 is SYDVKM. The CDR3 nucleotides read TGTGCCAGCAGTTCTACGTACTACTATGGCTACACCTTC. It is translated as CASSSTYYYGYTF.

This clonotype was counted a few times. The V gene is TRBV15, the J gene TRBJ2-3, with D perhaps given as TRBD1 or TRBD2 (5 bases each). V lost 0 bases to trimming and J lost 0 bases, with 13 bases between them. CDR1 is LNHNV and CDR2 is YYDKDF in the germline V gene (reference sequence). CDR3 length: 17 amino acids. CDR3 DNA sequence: TGTGCCACCAGCAGAGAAGGGCTCGGGGCGAGCACAGATACGCAGTATTTT. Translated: CATSREGLGASTDTQYF.